This T cell receptor beta chain was obtained from a study of shared clonotypes between healthy human individuals. This clone was picked up one time. The CDR3 length is 14 residues. CDR1 and CDR2 from the germline V gene are GTSNPN and SVGIG (reference sequence). Produced via immunoSEQ multiplex PCR; TCRdb's table is partial and in-frame only. There are approximately 470,000 clones in the sample; about 78% occur only once, and around 13% lies in the top ten. The receptor was isolated from a woman between 35 and 50 years old in good health. Some clones in this sample may be carry-over from other donors' samples. The V gene is TRBV30, the J gene TRBJ1-3, with D possibly matching TRBD2 (5 bases). The DNA end favors TRBJ2-2, so the J call may be wrong. Sequenced sample: PBMCs. In DNA form, the CDR3 reads TGTGCCTGGAGTTCAGGACTGGAGGCCGGGGAGCTGTTTTTT. This translates into CAWSSGLEAGELFF.